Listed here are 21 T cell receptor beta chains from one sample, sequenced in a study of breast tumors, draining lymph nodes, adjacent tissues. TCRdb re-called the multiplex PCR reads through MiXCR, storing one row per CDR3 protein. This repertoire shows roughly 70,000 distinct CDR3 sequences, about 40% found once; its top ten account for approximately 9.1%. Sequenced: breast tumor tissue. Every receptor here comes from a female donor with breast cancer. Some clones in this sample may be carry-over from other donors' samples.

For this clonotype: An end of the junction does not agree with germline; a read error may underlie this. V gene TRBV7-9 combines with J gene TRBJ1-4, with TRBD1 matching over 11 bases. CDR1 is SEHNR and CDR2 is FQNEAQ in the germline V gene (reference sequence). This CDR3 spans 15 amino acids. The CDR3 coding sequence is TGTGCCAGCGGCAGCCGGACAGGGGGCAGTGAAAAACTGTTCTTT. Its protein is CASGSRTGGSEKLFF.

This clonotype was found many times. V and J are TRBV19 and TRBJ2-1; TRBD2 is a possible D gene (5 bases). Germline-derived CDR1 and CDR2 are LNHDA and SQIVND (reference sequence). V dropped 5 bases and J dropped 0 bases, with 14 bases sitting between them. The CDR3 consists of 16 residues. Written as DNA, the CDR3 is TGTGCCAGTAGTTCAGGACTTATCAGCTCCTACAATGAGCAGTTCTTC. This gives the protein CASSSGLISSYNEQFF.

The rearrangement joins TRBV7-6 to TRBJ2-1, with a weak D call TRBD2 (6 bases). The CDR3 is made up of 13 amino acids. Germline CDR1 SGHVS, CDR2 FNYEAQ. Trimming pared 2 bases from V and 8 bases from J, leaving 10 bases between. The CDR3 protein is CASSLRSGDEQFF. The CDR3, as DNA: TGTGCCAGCAGCTTAAGGTCGGGAGATGAGCAGTTCTTC. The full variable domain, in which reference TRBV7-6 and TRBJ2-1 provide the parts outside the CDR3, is GAGVSQSPRYKVTKRGQDVALRCDPISGHVSLYWYRQALGQGPEFLTYFNYEAQQDKSGLPNDRFSAERPEGSISTLTIQRTEQRDSAMYRCASSLRSGDEQFFGPGTRLTVL.

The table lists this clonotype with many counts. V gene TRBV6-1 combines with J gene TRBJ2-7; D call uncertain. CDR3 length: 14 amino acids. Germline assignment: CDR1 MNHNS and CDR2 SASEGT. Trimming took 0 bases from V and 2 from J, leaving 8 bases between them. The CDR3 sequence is CASSEAPGPYEQYF. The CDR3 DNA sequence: TGTGCCAGCAGTGAAGCGCCGGGTCCCTACGAGCAGTACTTC.

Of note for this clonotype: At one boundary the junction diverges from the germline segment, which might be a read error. The CDR3 DNA reads as TGCGCCAGCAGCAGGACAGCCTACGAGCAGTACTTC. Translation: CASSRTAYEQYF. V gene TRBV28 combines with J gene TRBJ2-7; possibly TRBD1 for D (6 bases). CDR3 length: 12 residues. Germline V gene sequence: CDR1 MDHEN, CDR2 SYDVKM.

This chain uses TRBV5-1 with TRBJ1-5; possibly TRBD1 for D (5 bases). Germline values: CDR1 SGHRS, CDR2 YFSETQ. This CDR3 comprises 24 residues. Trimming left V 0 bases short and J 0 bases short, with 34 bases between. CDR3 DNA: TGCGCCAGCAGCTTGGAGGGAGGGGTTTGCCACACTCATGATGCACTGTGTAGCAATCAGCCCCAGCATTTT. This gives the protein CASSLEGGVCHTHDALCSNQPQHF.

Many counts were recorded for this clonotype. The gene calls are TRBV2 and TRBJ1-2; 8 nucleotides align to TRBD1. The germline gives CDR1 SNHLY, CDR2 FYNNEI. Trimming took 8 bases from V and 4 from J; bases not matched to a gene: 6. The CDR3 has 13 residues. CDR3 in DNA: TGTGCCAGCGTGACAGGGGCCATCTATGGCTACACCTTC. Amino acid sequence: CASVTGAIYGYTF.

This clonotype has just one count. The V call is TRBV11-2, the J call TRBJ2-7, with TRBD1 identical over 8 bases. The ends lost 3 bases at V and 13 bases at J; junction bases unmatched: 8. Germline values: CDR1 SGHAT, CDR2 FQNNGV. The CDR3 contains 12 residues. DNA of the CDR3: TGTGCCAGCAGCTTCGACAGGGGCGCGCAATACTTC. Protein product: CASSFDRGAQYF.

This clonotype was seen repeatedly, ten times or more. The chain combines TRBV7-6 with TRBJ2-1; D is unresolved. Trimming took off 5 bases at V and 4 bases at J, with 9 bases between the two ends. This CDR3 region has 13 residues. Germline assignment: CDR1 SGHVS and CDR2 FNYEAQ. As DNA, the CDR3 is TGTGCCAGCAGCCTGGGGTCGTACAATGAGCAGTTCTTC. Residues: CASSLGSYNEQFF.

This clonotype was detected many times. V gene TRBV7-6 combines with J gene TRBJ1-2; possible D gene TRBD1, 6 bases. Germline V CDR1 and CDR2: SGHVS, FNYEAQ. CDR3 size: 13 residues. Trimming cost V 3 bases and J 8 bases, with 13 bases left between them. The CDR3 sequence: CASSFELTGGYTF. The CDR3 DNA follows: TGTGCCAGCAGCTTCGAATTGACAGGCGGCTACACCTTC.

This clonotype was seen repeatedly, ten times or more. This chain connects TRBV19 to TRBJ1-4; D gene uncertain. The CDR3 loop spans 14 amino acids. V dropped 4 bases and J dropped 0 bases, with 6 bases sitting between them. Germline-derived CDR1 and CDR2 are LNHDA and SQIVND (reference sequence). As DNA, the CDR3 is TGTGCCAGTAGTAGGACCACAACTAATGAAAAACTGTTTTTT. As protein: CASSRTTTNEKLFF.

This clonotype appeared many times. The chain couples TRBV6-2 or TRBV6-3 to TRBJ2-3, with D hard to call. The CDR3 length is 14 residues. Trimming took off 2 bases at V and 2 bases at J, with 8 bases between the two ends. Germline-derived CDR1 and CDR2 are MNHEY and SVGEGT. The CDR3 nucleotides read TGTGCCAGCAGTTACGAAACAGACACAGATACGCAGTATTTT. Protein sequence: CASSYETDTDTQYF.

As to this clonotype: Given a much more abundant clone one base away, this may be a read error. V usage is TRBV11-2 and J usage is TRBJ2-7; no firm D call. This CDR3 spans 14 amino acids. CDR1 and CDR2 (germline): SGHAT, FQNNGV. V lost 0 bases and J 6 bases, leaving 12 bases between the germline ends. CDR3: CASSLEGRAGEQYF. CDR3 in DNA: TGTGCCAGCAGCTTAGAAGGTCGCGCCGGCGAGCAGTACTTC.

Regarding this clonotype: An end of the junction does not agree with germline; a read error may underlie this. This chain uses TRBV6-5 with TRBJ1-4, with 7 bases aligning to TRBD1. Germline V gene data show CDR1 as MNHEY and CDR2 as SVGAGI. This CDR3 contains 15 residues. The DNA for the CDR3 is TGTGCCAGCAGTCTTGGACAGGCAACTAATGGAAAACTGTTTTTT. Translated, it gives CASSLGQATNGKLFF.

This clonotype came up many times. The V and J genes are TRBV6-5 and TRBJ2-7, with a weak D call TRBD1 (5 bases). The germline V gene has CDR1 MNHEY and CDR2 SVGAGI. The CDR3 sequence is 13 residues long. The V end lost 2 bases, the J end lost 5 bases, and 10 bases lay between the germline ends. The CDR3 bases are TGTGCCAGCAGTTACCGTCAGGGTGACGAGCAGTACTTC. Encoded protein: CASSYRQGDEQYF.

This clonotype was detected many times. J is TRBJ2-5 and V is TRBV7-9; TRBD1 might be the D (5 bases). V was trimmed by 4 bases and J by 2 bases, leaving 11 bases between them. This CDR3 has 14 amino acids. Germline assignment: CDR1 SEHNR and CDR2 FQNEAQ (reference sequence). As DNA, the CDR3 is TGTGCCAGCAGCTGGGGCGGCAATCAAGAGACCCAGTACTTC. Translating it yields CASSWGGNQETQYF.

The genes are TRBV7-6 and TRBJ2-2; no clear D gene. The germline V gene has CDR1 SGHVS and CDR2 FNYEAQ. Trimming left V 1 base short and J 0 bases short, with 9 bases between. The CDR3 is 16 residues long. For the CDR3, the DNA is TGTGCCAGCAGCTTAGGGGCCGGCACGAACACCGGGGAGCTGTTTTTT. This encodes CASSLGAGTNTGELFF.

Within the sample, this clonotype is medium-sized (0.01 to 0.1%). CDR3 DNA: TGTGCCAGCAGCCAAGCCTCGGGGGGAGATACGCAGTATTTT. Protein product: CASSQASGGDTQYF. The V gene is TRBV4-2, the J gene TRBJ2-3; 7 bases are shared with TRBD2. The germline V gene has CDR1 LGHNA and CDR2 YNFKEQ. CDR3 length: 14 residues. Trimming cost V 1 base and J 5 bases; bases outside gene matches: 3.

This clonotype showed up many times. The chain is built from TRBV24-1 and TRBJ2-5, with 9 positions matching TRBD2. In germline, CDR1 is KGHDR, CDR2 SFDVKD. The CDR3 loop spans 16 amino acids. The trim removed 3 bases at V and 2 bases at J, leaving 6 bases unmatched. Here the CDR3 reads CATSDPASGKQETQYF. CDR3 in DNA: TGTGCCACCAGTGATCCCGCTAGCGGGAAACAAGAGACCCAGTACTTC.

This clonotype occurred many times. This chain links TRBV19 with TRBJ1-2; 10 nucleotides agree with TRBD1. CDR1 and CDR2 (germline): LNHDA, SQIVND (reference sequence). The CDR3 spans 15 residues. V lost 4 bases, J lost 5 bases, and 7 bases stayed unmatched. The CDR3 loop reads CASSSRQGASYGYTF. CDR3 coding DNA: TGTGCCAGTAGTAGCAGACAGGGGGCGTCTTATGGCTACACCTTC.

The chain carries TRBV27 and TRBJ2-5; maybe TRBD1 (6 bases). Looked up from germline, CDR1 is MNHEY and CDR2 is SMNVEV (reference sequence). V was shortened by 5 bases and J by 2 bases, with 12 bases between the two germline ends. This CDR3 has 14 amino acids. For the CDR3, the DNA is TGTGCCAGCAGTCCCCGGACAGTTCAAGAGACCCAGTACTTC. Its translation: CASSPRTVQETQYF.